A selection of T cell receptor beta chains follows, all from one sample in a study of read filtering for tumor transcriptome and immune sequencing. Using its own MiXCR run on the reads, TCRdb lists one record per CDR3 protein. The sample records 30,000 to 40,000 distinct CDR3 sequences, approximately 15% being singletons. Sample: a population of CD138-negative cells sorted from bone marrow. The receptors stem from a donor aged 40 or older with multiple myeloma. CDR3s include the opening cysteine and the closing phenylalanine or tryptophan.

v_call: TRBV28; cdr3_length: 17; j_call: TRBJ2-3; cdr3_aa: CASSLRGTGVGADTQYF
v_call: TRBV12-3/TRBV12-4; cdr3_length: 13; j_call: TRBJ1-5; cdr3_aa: CASRGDSNQPQHF
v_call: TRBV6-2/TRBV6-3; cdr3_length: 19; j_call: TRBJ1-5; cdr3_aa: CASSYSDPTRDYSNQPQHF
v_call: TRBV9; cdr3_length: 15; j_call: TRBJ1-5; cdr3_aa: CASSVGSYSNQPQHF
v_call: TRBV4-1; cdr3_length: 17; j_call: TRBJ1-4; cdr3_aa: CASSQDLKTSRFEKLFF
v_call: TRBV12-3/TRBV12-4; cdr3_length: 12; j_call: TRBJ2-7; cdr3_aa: CASSFSGGEQYF
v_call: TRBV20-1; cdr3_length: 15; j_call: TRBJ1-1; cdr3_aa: CSAWGYRGGDTEAFF
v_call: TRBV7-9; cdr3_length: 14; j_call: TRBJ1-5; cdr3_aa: CASSLDNSNQPQHF
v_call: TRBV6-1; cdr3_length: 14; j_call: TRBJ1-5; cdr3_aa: CASSAPGGNQPQHF
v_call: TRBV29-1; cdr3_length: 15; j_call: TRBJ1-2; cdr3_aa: CSVEEGQLRLYGYTF
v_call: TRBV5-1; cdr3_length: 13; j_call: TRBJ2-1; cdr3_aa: CASSRDSYNEQFF
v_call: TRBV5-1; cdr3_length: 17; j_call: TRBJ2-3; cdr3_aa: CASSMALLASSTDTQYF
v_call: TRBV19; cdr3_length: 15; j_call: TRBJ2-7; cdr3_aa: CASSIGQAPTYEQYF
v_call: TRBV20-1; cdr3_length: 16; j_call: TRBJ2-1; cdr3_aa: CSARGPGQGSADEQFF
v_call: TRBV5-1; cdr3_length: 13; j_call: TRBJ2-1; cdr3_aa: CASSLRGYNEQFF
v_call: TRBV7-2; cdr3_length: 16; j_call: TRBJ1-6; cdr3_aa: CASSLRPRGGNSPLHF
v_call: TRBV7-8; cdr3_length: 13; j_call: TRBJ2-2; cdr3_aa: CASSGVNTGELFF
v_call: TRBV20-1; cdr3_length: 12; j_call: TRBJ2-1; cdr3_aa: CSAIYRYNEQFF
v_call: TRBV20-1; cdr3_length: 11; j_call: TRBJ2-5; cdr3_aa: CSARGRETQYF
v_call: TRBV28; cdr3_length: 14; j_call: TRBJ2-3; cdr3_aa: CASRADSSTDTQYF
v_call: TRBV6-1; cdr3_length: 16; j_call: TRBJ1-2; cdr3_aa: CASSASPGQGVGGYTF
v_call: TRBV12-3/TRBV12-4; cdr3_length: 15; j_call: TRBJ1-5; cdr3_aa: CASSPLDRTRQPQHF
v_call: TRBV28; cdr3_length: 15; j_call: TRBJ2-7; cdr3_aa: CASSLGGETIYEQYF
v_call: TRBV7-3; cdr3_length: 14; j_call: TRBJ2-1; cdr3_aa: CASSLTLANNEQFF
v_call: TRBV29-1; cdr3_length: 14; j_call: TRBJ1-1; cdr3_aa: CSARMGGTGTKAFF
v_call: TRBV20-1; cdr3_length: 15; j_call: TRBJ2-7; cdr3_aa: CSARLGLAGKREQYF
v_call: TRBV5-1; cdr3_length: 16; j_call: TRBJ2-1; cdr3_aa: CASSFSGGSSYNEQFF
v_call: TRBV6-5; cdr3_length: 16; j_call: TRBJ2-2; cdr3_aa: CASSKTSGRVGGELFF
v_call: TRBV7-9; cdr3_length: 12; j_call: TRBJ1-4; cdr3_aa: CASSLSAEKLFF